The entry below gives a single T cell receptor beta chain sequence along with its context. The data derive from a study of blood T cell repertoires in COVID-19. Study details: Acute-phase and convalescent COVID-19 samples originated in the United States, Italy and Spain. PBMCs, B-cell-depleted T cells, or T cells provided the cDNA or gDNA that made up the material.

How the authors handled the data: Reference gene primer amplification gave estimated nucleated cell counts. Sequenced by immunoSEQ multiplex PCR; TCRdb stores in-frame clones only, minus some. That table supplies the V and J calls and clone size; D and trimming were determined from the DNA. This sample has around 94,000 clones, with around 90% found just once. With 5 bases removed from V and 7 bases from J, the gap between germline ends came to 11 bases. Looked up from germline, CDR1 is MNHEY and CDR2 is SMNVEV (reference sequence). The length of the CDR3 is 13 residues. The chain couples TRBV27 to TRBJ2-2; D is uncertain. The sample consisted of peripheral blood. The sequence came from a man aged 50 to 59 with active or convalescent COVID-19. DNA of the CDR3: TGTGCCAGCAGTCCGTTGCGGAACGGGGAGCTGTTTTTT. Amino acids: CASSPLRNGELFF.